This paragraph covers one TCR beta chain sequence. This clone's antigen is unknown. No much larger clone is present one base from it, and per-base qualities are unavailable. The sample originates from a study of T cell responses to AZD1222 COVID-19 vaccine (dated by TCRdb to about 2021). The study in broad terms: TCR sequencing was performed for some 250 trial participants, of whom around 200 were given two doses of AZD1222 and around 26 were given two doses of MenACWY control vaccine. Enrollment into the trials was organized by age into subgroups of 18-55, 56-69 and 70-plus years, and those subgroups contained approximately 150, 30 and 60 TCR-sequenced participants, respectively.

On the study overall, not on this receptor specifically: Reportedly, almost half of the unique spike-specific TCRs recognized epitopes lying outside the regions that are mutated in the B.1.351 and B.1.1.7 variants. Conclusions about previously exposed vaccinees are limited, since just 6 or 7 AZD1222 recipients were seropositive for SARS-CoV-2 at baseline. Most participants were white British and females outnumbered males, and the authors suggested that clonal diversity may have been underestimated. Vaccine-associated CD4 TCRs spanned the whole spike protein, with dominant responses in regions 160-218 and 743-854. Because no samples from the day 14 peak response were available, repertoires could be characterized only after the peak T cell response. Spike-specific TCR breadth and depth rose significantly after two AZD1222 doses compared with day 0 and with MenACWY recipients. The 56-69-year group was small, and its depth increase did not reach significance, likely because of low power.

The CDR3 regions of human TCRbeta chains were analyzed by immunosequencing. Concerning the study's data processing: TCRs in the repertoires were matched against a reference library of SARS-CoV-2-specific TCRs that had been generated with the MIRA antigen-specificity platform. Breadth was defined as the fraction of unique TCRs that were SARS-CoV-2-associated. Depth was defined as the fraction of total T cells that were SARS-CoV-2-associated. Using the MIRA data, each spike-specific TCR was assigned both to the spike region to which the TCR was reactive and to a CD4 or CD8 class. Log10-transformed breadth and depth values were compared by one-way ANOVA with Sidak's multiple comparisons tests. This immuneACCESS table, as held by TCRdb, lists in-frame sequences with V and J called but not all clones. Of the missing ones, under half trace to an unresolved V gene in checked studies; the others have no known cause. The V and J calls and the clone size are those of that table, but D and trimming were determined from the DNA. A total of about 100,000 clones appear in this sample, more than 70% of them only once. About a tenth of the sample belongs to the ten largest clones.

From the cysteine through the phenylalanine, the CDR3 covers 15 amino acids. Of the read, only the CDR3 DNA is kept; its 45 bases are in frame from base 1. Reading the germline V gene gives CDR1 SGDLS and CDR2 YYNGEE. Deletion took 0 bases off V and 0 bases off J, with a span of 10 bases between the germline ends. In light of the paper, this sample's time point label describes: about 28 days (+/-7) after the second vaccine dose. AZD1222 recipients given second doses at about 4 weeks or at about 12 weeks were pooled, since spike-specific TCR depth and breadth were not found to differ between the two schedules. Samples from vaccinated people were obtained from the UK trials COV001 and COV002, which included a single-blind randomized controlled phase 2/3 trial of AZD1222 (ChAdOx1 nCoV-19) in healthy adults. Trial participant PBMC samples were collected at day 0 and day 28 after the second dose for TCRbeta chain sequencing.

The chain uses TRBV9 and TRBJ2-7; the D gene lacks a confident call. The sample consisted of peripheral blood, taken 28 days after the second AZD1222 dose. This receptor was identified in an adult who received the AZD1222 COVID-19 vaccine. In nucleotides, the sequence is TGTGCCAGCAGCGTAGCGGGCGGAGCCTCCTACGAGCAGTACTTC. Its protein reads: CASSVAGGASYEQYF.